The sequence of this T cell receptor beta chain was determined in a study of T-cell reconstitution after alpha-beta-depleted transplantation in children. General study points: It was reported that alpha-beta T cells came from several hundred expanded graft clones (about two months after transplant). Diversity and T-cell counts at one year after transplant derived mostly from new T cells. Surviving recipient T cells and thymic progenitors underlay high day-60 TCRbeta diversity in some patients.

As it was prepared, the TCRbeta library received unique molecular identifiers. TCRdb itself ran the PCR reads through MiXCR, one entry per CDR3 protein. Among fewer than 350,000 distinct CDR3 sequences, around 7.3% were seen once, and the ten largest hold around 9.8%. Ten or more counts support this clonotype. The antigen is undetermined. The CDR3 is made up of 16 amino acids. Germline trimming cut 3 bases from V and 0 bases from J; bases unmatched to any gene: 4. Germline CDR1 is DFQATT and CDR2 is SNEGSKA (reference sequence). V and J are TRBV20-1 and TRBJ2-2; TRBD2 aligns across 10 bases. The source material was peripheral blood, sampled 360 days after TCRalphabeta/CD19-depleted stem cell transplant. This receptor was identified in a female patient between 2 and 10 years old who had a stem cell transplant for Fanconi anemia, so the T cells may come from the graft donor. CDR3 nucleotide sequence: TGCAGTGCTAGCTTCCTAGCGGGGGCGAACACCGGGGAGCTGTTTTTT. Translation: CSASFLAGANTGELFF.